Listed here are 12 T cell receptor beta chains from one sample, sequenced in a study of blood T cell repertoires in COVID-19. The protocol was immunoSEQ multiplex PCR, while the TCRdb copy is restricted to in-frame clones and leaves out a portion. The table has roughly 100,000 clones, approximately 69% seen once. The sequenced sample was peripheral blood. The receptor set was obtained from a man older than 75 with acute or convalescent COVID-19.

This chain uses TRBV27 with TRBJ2-2; TRBD1 matches 8 bases. V trimming: 6 bases; J trimming: 6 bases; junction bases outside the gene matches: 24. This CDR3 has 20 residues. In germline, CDR1 is MNHEY, CDR2 SMNVEV (reference sequence). Here the CDR3 DNA reads TGTGCCAGCAGACCCAACATTGGACAGGGTAAATTTGTAGTAGCCGGGGAGCTGTTTTTT. As protein: CASRPNIGQGKFVVAGELFF.

V usage is TRBV2 and J usage is TRBJ2-1; 8 bases map to TRBD2. V lost 3 bases, J lost 0 bases, and 1 base stayed unmatched. CDR1 SNHLY and CDR2 FYNNEI come from the germline V gene. CDR3 length: 15 residues. CDR3 nucleotide sequence: TGTGCCAGCAGTGAGAGCGGGAGCTCCTACAATGAGCAGTTCTTC. Its translation is CASSESGSSYNEQFF.

This clone has ten or more counts. The CDR3, as DNA: TGTGCCAGCAGTTTAGTCGTATACGAGCAGTACTTC. Translation: CASSLVVYEQYF. V usage is TRBV12-3 or TRBV12-4 and J usage is TRBJ2-7, with D unresolved. Trimming pared 1 base from V and 4 bases from J, leaving 5 bases between. The CDR3 extends over 12 amino acids.

This chain connects TRBV5-4 to TRBJ2-7; 10 bases align to TRBD2. The CDR3 totals 20 residues. Unmatched junction bases numbered 21, after V lost 4 bases and J lost 2 bases. In germline, CDR1 is SGHNT, CDR2 YYREEE (reference sequence). CDR3 sequence: CASSPEGLGASGSHPYEQYF. The CDR3 DNA follows: TGTGCCAGCAGCCCGGAGGGCCTGGGGGCTAGCGGGAGCCATCCCTACGAGCAGTACTTC.

This clone came up a few times. The V and J genes are TRBV3-1 (or the pseudogene TRBV3-2) and TRBJ2-5; no clear D. CDR3 length equals 13 residues. Per germline, CDR1 LGHDT and CDR2 YNNKEL (reference sequence). The V end was cut by 5 bases, the J end by 5 bases, with 12 bases between. CDR3 sequence: CASSFPLRETQYF. The CDR3 DNA sequence: TGTGCCAGCAGCTTCCCGCTTCGGGAGACCCAGTACTTC.

The J gene is TRBJ2-3, the V gene TRBV19; TRBD2 agrees at 7 bases. This CDR3 has 17 residues. J gave up 0 bases and V 5 bases, and 11 bases lay outside the gene matches. Germline V lookup: CDR1 LNHDA, CDR2 SQIVND (reference sequence). CDR3 DNA sequence: TGTGCCAGTAGTTCGGCCCAGACTAGCCGAAGCACAGATACGCAGTATTTT. Protein: CASSSAQTSRSTDTQYF.

This sequence joins TRBV27 and TRBJ2-5; 7 positions match TRBD2. This CDR3 region has 15 residues. Trimming removed 5 bases from V and 3 bases from J; junction bases left unmatched: 9. Germline assignment: CDR1 MNHEY and CDR2 SMNVEV (reference sequence). The chain's CDR3 is CASSHSGRGEETQYF. For the CDR3, the DNA is TGTGCCAGCAGTCACTCCGGACGGGGGGAAGAGACCCAGTACTTC.

This rearrangement joins TRBV12-2 to TRBJ2-3; TRBD2, the D gene given by the table, was not confirmed from the DNA. TRBV12-2 corresponds to a pseudogene. The CDR3 loop spans 16 amino acids. CDR3 coding DNA: TGTGCAAGTCGCTCCCTAGCGGAGCCCAGCACAGATACGCAGTATTTT. It encodes CASRSLAEPSTDTQYF.

This clone showed up just a few times. This rearrangement joins TRBV10-2 to TRBJ2-1; 12 bases fit TRBD2. From germline, CDR1 is WSHSY and CDR2 SAAADI. The junction had 13 bases not matched to a gene; V was cut back by 6 bases and J by 7 bases. The CDR3 sequence is 17 residues long. In nucleotides, the CDR3 is TGCGCCAGCAGGCCAAATCGACTAGCGGGAGAGAATAATGAGCAGTTCTTC. Its protein product is CASRPNRLAGENNEQFF.

The CDR3 DNA follows: TGTGCCACCAGCCGTCGGACTAGCGGCGGTACGCAGTATTTT. Residues: CATSRRTSGGTQYF. The chain joins TRBV15 to TRBJ2-3; 10 nucleotides line up with TRBD2. V was pared by 5 bases and J by 8 bases, with 7 bases of the junction left unmatched. Germline V gives CDR1 LNHNV, CDR2 YYDKDF (reference sequence). CDR3 size: 14 residues.

The J gene is TRBJ2-7, the V gene TRBV6-5, with D perhaps matching TRBD2 (7 bases). The CDR3 is 14 residues long. Germline CDR1 reads MNHEY; CDR2 reads SVGAGI. V was shortened by 8 bases and J by 3 bases, with 17 bases between the two germline ends. The chain's CDR3 is CASVRGPGGYEQYF. For the CDR3, the DNA is TGTGCCAGCGTGCGGGGGCCGGGGGGCTACGAGCAGTACTTC.

CDR3 sequence: CASSPWTSGRATETQYF. CDR3 nucleotide sequence: TGTGCCAGCAGCCCCTGGACTAGCGGGAGGGCCACAGAGACCCAGTACTTC. J is TRBJ2-5 and V is TRBV2, with TRBD2 matching over 15 bases. There are 17 residues in the CDR3. V dropped 6 bases and J dropped 4; count of bases not matched to a gene: 9. CDR1 is SNHLY, CDR2 FYNNEI, per germline.